The clone carrying this T cell receptor (beta chain) was seen repeatedly, ten times or more. From approximately 550 ng of total RNA, TCR beta-specific cDNA was reverse-transcribed using a constant-region primer. Amplification in three nested multiplex PCR rounds with slightly modified ARM-PCR gave rise to TCR beta libraries. A C-beta reverse primer and TRBV1-TRBV30 forward primers served in each of the first two PCR rounds, at ten to eleven cycles apiece. MiXCR was run by TCRdb on the multiplex PCR reads, yielding one entry per CDR3 protein. This table has about 48,000 distinct CDR3 sequences, 60% to 75% appearing once. The sample belongs to a study of tumor-infiltrating lymphocytes in primary liver carcinoma. The CDR3 extends over 15 amino acids. Germline loops: CDR1 KGHDR, CDR2 SFDVKD. V dropped 6 bases and J dropped 2; count of bases not matched to a gene: 3. Co-extracted RNA and DNA came from about 19-30 mg of unsorted bulk tissue. Cases comprised patients with primary liver carcinoma who received surgical resection.

The sequence came from a man aged 40-49 years with primary liver carcinoma and hepatitis B virus infection. The rearrangement uses TRBV24-1 and TRBJ2-2; 9 nucleotides agree with TRBD1. Material for sequencing was liver tumor tissue from sampling region 3. Subset described: tumor region T3, left-lateral pole. As DNA, the CDR3 is TGTGCCACCAGTACAACAGGGGGCAACACCGGGGAGCTGTTTTTT. Translating gives CATSTTGGNTGELFF.